Following are 27 T cell receptor beta chains from one sample sequenced in a study of blood T cell repertoires in COVID-19. Measured with immunoSEQ multiplex PCR; TCRdb has only the in-frame clones, and not every one. The sample lists roughly 18,000 clones; 86% were seen once. Sequenced material: peripheral blood. The source of these receptors is a man between 65 and 85 years old with acute or convalescent COVID-19.

The chain links TRBV4-3 to TRBJ1-4; the D is unclear. This CDR3 has 15 residues. CDR1 LGHNA and CDR2 YSLEER come from the germline V gene. Trimming cost V 0 bases and J 2 bases, with 7 bases left between them. The CDR3 protein is CASSQDRGTNEKLFF. DNA for the CDR3: TGCGCCAGCAGCCAAGATCGAGGGACTAATGAAAAACTGTTTTTT.

The chain combines TRBV6-5 with TRBJ1-2; 9 bases agree with TRBD1. Germline V gene sequence: CDR1 MNHEY, CDR2 SVGAGI. Trimming at V came to 6 bases and at J to 8 bases, leaving 10 bases not matched to a gene. The CDR3 contains 14 residues. The CDR3 DNA reads TGTGCCAGCAGCCGCTCGGGACAGGGCGGGGGCTACACCTTC. Translating it yields CASSRSGQGGGYTF.

The chain joins TRBV27 to TRBJ2-3; tentatively, D is TRBD2 (5 bases). The CDR3 is 15 residues long. V was clipped by 9 bases and J by 2 bases, with 18 bases between them. Germline CDR1 reads MNHEY; CDR2 reads SMNVEV (reference sequence). The CDR3 here is CASLSIRDYTDTQYF. CDR3 in DNA: TGTGCCAGTCTCTCAATCCGGGATTACACAGATACGCAGTATTTT.

This clone was seen only once. The V gene is TRBV4-3, the J gene TRBJ1-5; D is unclear. The CDR3 loop spans 17 amino acids. Germline V gene data show CDR1 as LGHNA and CDR2 as YSLEER. Trimming took off 0 bases at V and 4 bases at J, with 16 bases between the two ends. The CDR3: CASSQDSKVGFNQPQHF. CDR3 DNA sequence: TGCGCCAGCAGCCAAGACTCTAAGGTCGGGTTTAATCAGCCCCAGCATTTT.

The rearrangement links TRBV12-5 to TRBJ1-2, with a weak D call TRBD1 (5 bases). V lost 1 base to trimming and J lost 5 bases, with 14 bases between them. This CDR3 region has 15 residues. Looked up from germline, CDR1 is LGHNT and CDR2 is FRNRAP. The CDR3 is CASGLDNPRGYGYTF. CDR3 coding DNA: TGTGCTAGTGGTTTGGATAATCCGCGGGGGTATGGCTACACCTTC.

The chain recombines TRBV2 with TRBJ2-2; 9 bases are shared with TRBD2. Germline values: CDR1 SNHLY, CDR2 FYNNEI. With V trimmed by 4 bases and J by 6 bases, 9 bases remained unmatched. CDR3 length: 16 amino acids. The CDR3 coding sequence is TGTGCCAGCAGTGCTAGACTAGCGGTAGTAGCCGGGGAGCTGTTTTTT. Encoded protein: CASSARLAVVAGELFF.

The chain recombines TRBV7-2 with TRBJ2-3; possible D gene TRBD2, 5 bases. V lost 1 base to trimming and J lost 2 bases, with 10 bases between them. Germline assignment: CDR1 SGHTA and CDR2 FQGNSA. The CDR3 is 15 residues long. CDR3 in amino acids: CASSLGLAYTDTQYF. The DNA of the CDR3 is TGTGCCAGCAGCTTAGGGCTAGCATACACAGATACGCAGTATTTT.

In DNA, the CDR3 is TGTGCCAGCAGCACGGGACTAGCGGGAGGGGCAGATACGCAGTATTTT. Its protein product is CASSTGLAGGADTQYF. This sequence joins TRBV11-3 and TRBJ2-3; 16 nucleotides align to TRBD2. CDR3 length: 16 residues. Germline V lookup: CDR1 SGHNT, CDR2 YENEEA. V dropped 5 bases and J dropped 4; count of bases not matched to a gene: 3.

V and J are TRBV5-1 and TRBJ2-2; TRBD2 agrees at 9 bases. This CDR3 is 16 amino acids long. Looked up from germline, CDR1 is SGHRS and CDR2 is YFSETQ. With V trimmed by 4 bases and J by 0 bases, 4 bases remained unmatched. CDR3 residues: CASSPLAGTNTGELFF. CDR3 sequence (DNA): TGCGCCAGCAGCCCCCTAGCGGGAACGAACACCGGGGAGCTGTTTTTT.

The rearrangement links TRBV29-1 to TRBJ2-7, with a possible D match to TRBD1 (6 bases). Germline-derived CDR1 and CDR2 are SQVTM and ANQGSEA. Trimming pared 2 bases from V and 6 bases from J, leaving 11 bases between. The CDR3 length is 12 residues. The CDR3 region has the DNA TGCAGCGTTGAACATACCAGGGGCGAGCAGTACTTC. Amino acid sequence: CSVEHTRGEQYF.

This clone was detected only once. V usage is TRBV6-5 and J usage is TRBJ2-7; 8 bases match TRBD2. The germline V gene has CDR1 MNHEY and CDR2 SVGAGI. V lost 10 bases to trimming and J lost 1 base; unmatched junction nucleotides: 3. The CDR3 has 12 amino acids. This CDR3 reads CATGGGSYEQYF. The CDR3, as DNA: TGTGCCACCGGGGGGGGTTCCTACGAGCAGTACTTC.

This chain uses TRBV28 with TRBJ2-1; 14 bases map to TRBD2. V was clipped by 4 bases and J by 0 bases; unmatched bases: 5. In germline, CDR1 is MDHEN, CDR2 SYDVKM. The CDR3 length is 18 residues. The CDR3 sequence: CASSSGTSGRSSYNEQFF. DNA of the CDR3: TGTGCCAGCAGTTCCGGGACTAGCGGGAGAAGCTCCTACAATGAGCAGTTCTTC.

The chain joins TRBV9 to TRBJ2-1; TRBD2 matches at 8 bases. Trimming at V came to 2 bases and at J to 0 bases, leaving 7 bases not matched to a gene. This CDR3 has 17 residues. Looked up from germline, CDR1 is SGDLS and CDR2 is YYNGEE. CDR3 coding DNA: TGTGCCAGCAGCGTTATGTCTAGCGGGCTCTCCTACAATGAGCAGTTCTTC. Translation: CASSVMSSGLSYNEQFF.

The chain couples TRBV4-3 to TRBJ2-3, with 11 bases lining up with TRBD2. Germline CDR1 and CDR2: LGHNA and YSLEER. V was pared by 4 bases and J by 4 bases, with 10 bases of the junction left unmatched. This CDR3 is built from 17 residues. The CDR3 protein is CASSLKTTSGTADTQYF. CDR3 DNA: TGCGCCAGCAGCCTGAAGACGACTAGCGGGACCGCAGATACGCAGTATTTT.

The V and J genes are TRBV7-9 and TRBJ1-6; D is ambiguous. V lost 11 bases, J lost 14 bases, and 22 bases lay in between. Germline assignment: CDR1 SEHNR and CDR2 FQNEAQ (reference sequence). The length of the CDR3 is 13 residues. This CDR3 is CAGRRRDEKTLHF. CDR3 bases: TGTGCCGGACGTAGACGGGATGAAAAAACCCTCCACTTT. The complete variable domain, with remaining parts taken from reference TRBV7-9 and TRBJ1-6, reads DTGVSQNPRHKITKRGQNVTFRCDPISEHNRLYWYRQTLGQGPEFLTYFQNEAQLEKSRLLSDRFSAERPKGSFSTLEIQRTEQGDSAMYLCAGRRRDEKTLHFGNGTRLTVT.

This clone was counted once. The chain combines TRBV24-1 with TRBJ2-2; 7 bases fit TRBD1. Unmatched junction bases numbered 16, after V lost 3 bases and J lost 4 bases. The CDR3 has 19 amino acids. CDR1 and CDR2 (germline): KGHDR, SFDVKD. As DNA, the CDR3 is TGTGCCACCAGTGATCCCCCGGGACAGCCTGGGCAAAGCACCGGGGAGCTGTTTTTT. Protein sequence: CATSDPPGQPGQSTGELFF.

This clone showed up just once. The rearrangement links TRBV7-3 to TRBJ2-3; tentatively, D is TRBD2 (6 bases). V dropped 8 bases and J dropped 0 bases, with 12 bases sitting between them. The germline V gene has CDR1 SGHTA and CDR2 FQGTGA. CDR3 length: 14 amino acids. CDR3: CASGRSGSTDTQYF. The CDR3 nucleotides are TGTGCCAGCGGGAGGAGCGGAAGCACAGATACGCAGTATTTT.

This clone turned up a few times. The chain joins TRBV5-4 to TRBJ1-1, with D possibly matching TRBD1 (5 bases). Trimming removed 9 bases from V and 0 bases from J, with 15 bases in between. The germline gives CDR1 SGHNT, CDR2 YYREEE (reference sequence). The CDR3 is 14 amino acids. The CDR3 protein is CATHRGHMNTEAFF. The DNA for the CDR3 is TGTGCCACCCACAGAGGACATATGAACACTGAAGCTTTCTTT.

The J gene is TRBJ2-3, the V gene TRBV2; the match to TRBD2 covers 8 bases. This CDR3 is built from 14 residues. The junction had 6 bases not matched to a gene; V was cut back by 10 bases and J by 0 bases. In germline, CDR1 is SNHLY, CDR2 FYNNEI. The CDR3 coding sequence is TGTGCCATTATGAGACTAGCGAGCACAGATACGCAGTATTTT. Translation gives CAIMRLASTDTQYF.

CDR3 bases: TGTGCCAGCAGCGTAGGGGCTGCCCATAGCACAGATACGCAGTATTTT. It encodes CASSVGAAHSTDTQYF. The chain employs TRBV9 and TRBJ2-3; D gene ambiguous. The CDR3 has 16 residues. CDR1 SGDLS and CDR2 YYNGEE come from the germline V gene. V was clipped by 0 bases and J by 0 bases, with 11 bases between them.

The V gene is TRBV4-1, the J gene TRBJ1-5; no definite D call. Between the trimmed V and J ends, which lost 0 bases and 1 base, there was a span of 13 bases. The CDR3 length is 17 residues. CDR1 and CDR2 (germline): MGHRA, YSYEKL. CDR3 sequence reads: CASSQDEGGRSNQPQHF. The CDR3 coding sequence is TGCGCCAGCAGCCAAGATGAGGGAGGTCGAAGCAATCAGCCCCAGCATTTT.

This chain joins TRBV21-1 and TRBJ1-2; TRBD1 is taken as the D call from the table, unchecked against the DNA. TRBV21-1 is assigned pseudogene status. The CDR3 sequence is 17 residues long. This chain's CDR3 is CASSKSVPTGPYWGYTF. As DNA, the CDR3 is TGTGCCAGCAGCAAATCAGTCCCGACAGGGCCTTACTGGGGCTACACCTTC.

V usage is TRBV3-1 (or the pseudogene TRBV3-2) and J usage is TRBJ2-5, with D perhaps matching TRBD2 (5 bases). V was trimmed by 3 bases and J by 4 bases, leaving 15 bases between them. The CDR3 is made up of 15 amino acids. Germline loops: CDR1 LGHDT, CDR2 YNNKEL (reference sequence). The CDR3 is CASSQARGGGETQYF. Here the CDR3 DNA reads TGTGCCAGCAGCCAGGCCAGAGGAGGAGGAGAGACCCAGTACTTC.

The rearrangement joins TRBV9 to TRBJ2-3; TRBD1 might be the D (6 bases). The CDR3 covers 15 residues. Looked up from germline, CDR1 is SGDLS and CDR2 is YYNGEE. Trimming cost V 4 bases and J 4 bases, with 16 bases left between them. The DNA of the CDR3 is TGTGCCAGCAGCCGTACAGGGATGGAGGCAGATACGCAGTATTTT. Amino acids: CASSRTGMEADTQYF.

The CDR3 DNA reads as TGTGCCAGCTCACTGGGGAGAGATCAGCCCCAGCATTTT. Amino acid sequence: CASSLGRDQPQHF. The rearrangement joins TRBV18 to TRBJ1-5; no definite D call. CDR3 length: 13 residues. Looked up from germline, CDR1 is KGHSH and CDR2 is LQKENI. V was shortened by 4 bases and J by 5 bases, with 9 bases between the two germline ends. Based on the CDR3 plus reference TRBV18 and TRBJ1-5, the full variable domain is NAGVMQNPRHLVRRRGQEARLRCSPMKGHSHVYWYRQLPEEGLKFMVYLQKENIIDESGMPKERFSAEFPKEGPSILRIQQVVRGDSAAYFCASSLGRDQPQHFGDGTRLSIL.

The V gene is TRBV2, the J gene TRBJ2-2; TRBD2 aligns across 10 bases. The length of the CDR3 is 18 residues. V shed 1 base and J 5 bases; nucleotides not matched to a gene: 10. Germline V gene lookup returns CDR1 SNHLY and CDR2 FYNNEI. In DNA form, the CDR3 reads TGTGCCAGCAGTGAAGAACTGGAAGCGGGAGGGCCGACCGGGGAGCTGTTTTTT. Its protein is CASSEELEAGGPTGELFF.

The chain combines TRBV14 with TRBJ2-1; tentative D call: TRBD1 (6 bases). Germline CDR1 SGHDN, CDR2 FVKESK. This CDR3 is 15 amino acids long. V was trimmed by 5 bases and J by 10 bases, leaving 21 bases between them. CDR3 nucleotides: TGTGCCAGCAGCGTTACCGGGACACTCGGTCGGGAGCAGTTCTTC. As protein: CASSVTGTLGREQFF.